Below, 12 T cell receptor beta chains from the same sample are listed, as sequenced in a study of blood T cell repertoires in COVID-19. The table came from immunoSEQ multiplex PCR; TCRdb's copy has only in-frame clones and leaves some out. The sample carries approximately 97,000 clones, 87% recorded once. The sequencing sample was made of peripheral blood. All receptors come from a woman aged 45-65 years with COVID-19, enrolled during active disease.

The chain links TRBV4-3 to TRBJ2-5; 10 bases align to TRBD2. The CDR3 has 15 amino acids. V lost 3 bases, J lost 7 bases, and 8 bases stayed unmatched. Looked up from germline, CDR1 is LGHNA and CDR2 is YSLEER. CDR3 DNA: TGCGCCAGCAGCCAGTCTAGCGGGGGAGAGGGGACCCAGTACTTC. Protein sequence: CASSQSSGGEGTQYF.

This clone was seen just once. CDR3 DNA: TGTGCCAGCAGTTTAGAACAGGGGGCTGGAAAACTGTTTTTT. Its translation: CASSLEQGAGKLFF. V and J are TRBV28 and TRBJ1-4; 9 bases fit TRBD1. In germline, CDR1 is MDHEN, CDR2 SYDVKM. This CDR3 has 14 amino acids. V shed 2 bases and J 10 bases; nucleotides not matched to a gene: 5. Combining the CDR3 with reference TRBV28 and TRBJ1-4 gives the whole variable domain DVKVTQSSRYLVKRTGEKVFLECVQDMDHENMFWYRQDPGLGLRLIYFSYDVKMKEKGDIPEGYSVSREKKERFSLILESASTNQTSMYLCASSLEQGAGKLFFGSGTQLSVL.

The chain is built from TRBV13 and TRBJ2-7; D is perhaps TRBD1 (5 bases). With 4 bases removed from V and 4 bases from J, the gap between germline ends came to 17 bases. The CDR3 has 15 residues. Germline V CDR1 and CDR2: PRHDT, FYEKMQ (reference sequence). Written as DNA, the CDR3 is TGTGCCAGCAGCTGGGGCGAGACACCACCTTACGAGCAGTACTTC. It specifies CASSWGETPPYEQYF.

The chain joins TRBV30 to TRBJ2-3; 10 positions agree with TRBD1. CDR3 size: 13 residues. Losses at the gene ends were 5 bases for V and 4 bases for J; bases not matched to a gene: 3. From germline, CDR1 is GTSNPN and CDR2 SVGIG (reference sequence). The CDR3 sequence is CAWDRGPADTQYF. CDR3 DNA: TGTGCCTGGGACAGGGGGCCCGCAGATACGCAGTATTTT.

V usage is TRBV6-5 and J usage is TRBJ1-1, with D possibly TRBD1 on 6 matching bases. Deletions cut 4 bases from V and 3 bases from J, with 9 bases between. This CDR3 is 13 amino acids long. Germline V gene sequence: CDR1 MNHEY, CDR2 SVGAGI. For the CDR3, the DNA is TGTGCCAGCAGTTTCTACAGGGACACTGAAGCTTTCTTT. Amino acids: CASSFYRDTEAFF.

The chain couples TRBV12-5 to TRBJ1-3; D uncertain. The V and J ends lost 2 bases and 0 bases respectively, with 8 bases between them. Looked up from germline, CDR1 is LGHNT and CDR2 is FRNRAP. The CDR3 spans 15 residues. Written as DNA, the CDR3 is TGTGCTAGTGGTTTGTACGCCAGCTCTGGAAACACCATATATTTT. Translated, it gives CASGLYASSGNTIYF.

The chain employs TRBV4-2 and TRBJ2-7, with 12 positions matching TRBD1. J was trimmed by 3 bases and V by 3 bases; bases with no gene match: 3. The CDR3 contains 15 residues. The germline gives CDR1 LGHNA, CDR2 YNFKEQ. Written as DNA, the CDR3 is TGTGCCAGCAGCCAGGGACAGGGGGCGGTCTACGAGCAGTACTTC. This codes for CASSQGQGAVYEQYF.

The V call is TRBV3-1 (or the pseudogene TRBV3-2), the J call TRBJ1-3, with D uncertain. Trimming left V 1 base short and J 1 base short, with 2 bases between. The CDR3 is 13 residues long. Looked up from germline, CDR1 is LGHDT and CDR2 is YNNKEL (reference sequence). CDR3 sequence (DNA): TGTGCCAGCAGCCAAGCTTCTGGAAACACCATATATTTT. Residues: CASSQASGNTIYF.

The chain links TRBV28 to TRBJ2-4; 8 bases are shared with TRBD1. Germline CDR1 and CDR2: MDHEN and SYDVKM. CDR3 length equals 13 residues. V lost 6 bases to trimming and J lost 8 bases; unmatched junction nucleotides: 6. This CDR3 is CASRTTGVDIQYF. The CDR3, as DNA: TGTGCCAGCAGAACGACAGGGGTTGACATTCAGTACTTC.

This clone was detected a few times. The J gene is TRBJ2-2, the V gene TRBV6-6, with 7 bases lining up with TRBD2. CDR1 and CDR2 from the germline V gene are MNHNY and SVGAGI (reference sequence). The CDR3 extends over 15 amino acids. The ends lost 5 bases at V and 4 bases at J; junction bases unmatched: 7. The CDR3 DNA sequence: TGTGCCAGCAGTCCGAGCGGGGACGCCACCGGGGAGCTGTTTTTT. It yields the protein CASSPSGDATGELFF.

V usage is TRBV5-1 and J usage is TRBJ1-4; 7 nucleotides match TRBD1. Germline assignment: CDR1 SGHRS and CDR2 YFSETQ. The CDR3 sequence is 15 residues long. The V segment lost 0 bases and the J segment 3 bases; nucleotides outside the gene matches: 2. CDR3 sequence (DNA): TGCGCCAGCAGCTTGGAGGGACAGCCTAATGAAAAACTGTTTTTT. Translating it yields CASSLEGQPNEKLFF.

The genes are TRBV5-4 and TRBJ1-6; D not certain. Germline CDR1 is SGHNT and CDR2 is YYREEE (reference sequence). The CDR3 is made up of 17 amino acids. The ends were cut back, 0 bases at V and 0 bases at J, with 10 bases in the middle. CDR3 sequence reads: CASSLDAGNSYNSPLHF. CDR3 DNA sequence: TGTGCCAGCAGCTTGGATGCGGGGAACTCCTATAATTCACCCCTCCACTTT.